Each of the 13 T cell receptor beta chains below was sequenced from the same sample in a study of shared clonotypes between healthy human individuals. The table came from immunoSEQ multiplex PCR; TCRdb's copy has only in-frame clones and leaves some out. The sample has hundreds of thousands of clones; nearly 97% are singletons. Naive CD8 cells were CD45RO-negative, positively selected for CCR7, excluding terminally differentiated effector memory CD45RA+ cells. The sequencing sample was made of naive CD8+ T cells sorted from blood. These receptors came from a woman under 40 in good health.

The rearrangement joins TRBV28 to TRBJ1-1; D not certain. The CDR3 totals 13 residues. From germline, CDR1 is MDHEN and CDR2 SYDVKM. V lost 11 bases to trimming and J lost 1 base, with 14 bases between them. This chain's CDR3 is CACEGGTNTEAFF. CDR3 in DNA: TGTGCCTGCGAGGGAGGAACGAACACTGAAGCTTTCTTT. The whole variable domain, filled in from reference TRBV28 and TRBJ1-1, reads DVKVTQSSRYLVKRTGEKVFLECVQDMDHENMFWYRQDPGLGLRLIYFSYDVKMKEKGDIPEGYSVSREKKERFSLILESASTNQTSMYLCACEGGTNTEAFFGQGTRLTVV.

This clone was detected only once. The genes are TRBV5-6 and TRBJ1-5; 9 bases line up with TRBD1. The germline V gene has CDR1 SGHDT and CDR2 YYEEEE. With 4 bases clipped from V and 1 base from J, the junction kept 3 bases outside the gene matches. The CDR3 consists of 15 residues. Written as DNA, the CDR3 is TGTGCCAGCAGCACAGGGGGCGGCAGCAATCAGCCCCAGCATTTT. Translated: CASSTGGGSNQPQHF.

J is TRBJ2-2 and V is TRBV9, with D perhaps matching TRBD1 (5 bases). V dropped 5 bases and J dropped 0 bases, with 11 bases sitting between them. Looked up from germline, CDR1 is SGDLS and CDR2 is YYNGEE. The CDR3 loop spans 15 amino acids. The CDR3 bases are TGTGCCAGCAGTTTAGGACATACGAACACCGGGGAGCTGTTTTTT. Amino acids: CASSLGHTNTGELFF. The whole variable domain, remainder taken from reference TRBV9 and TRBJ2-2, is DSGVTQTPKHLITATGQRVTLRCSPRSGDLSVYWYQQSLDQGLQFLIQYYNGEERAKGNILERFSAQQFPDLHSELNLSSLELGDSALYFCASSLGHTNTGELFFGEGSRLTVL.

This clone was recorded only once. V and J are TRBV9 and TRBJ1-1; maybe TRBD1 (6 bases). V was trimmed by 3 bases and J by 2 bases, leaving 17 bases between them. The CDR3 has 16 residues. Germline-derived CDR1 and CDR2 are SGDLS and YYNGEE. CDR3 DNA: TGTGCCAGCAGCGCCGGCCCGCGACAGGCCAACACTGAAGCTTTCTTT. Its protein product is CASSAGPRQANTEAFF. Using reference TRBV9 and TRBJ1-1 for the parts outside the CDR3, the full variable domain is DSGVTQTPKHLITATGQRVTLRCSPRSGDLSVYWYQQSLDQGLQFLIQYYNGEERAKGNILERFSAQQFPDLHSELNLSSLELGDSALYFCASSAGPRQANTEAFFGQGTRLTVV.

V is TRBV27 and J is TRBJ1-2, with no clear D. The V gene's germline CDR1 is MNHEY and CDR2 SMNVEV (reference sequence). V lost 8 bases and J lost 5, with 15 bases in between. The CDR3 totals 13 residues. DNA of the CDR3: TGTGCCAGCGCTTGGGGAATGGGGTATGGCTACACCTTC. Its translation is CASAWGMGYGYTF.

CDR3 region: CASTPRLQGSYEQYF. CDR3 bases: TGTGCCAGCACCCCGCGTTTGCAGGGGTCCTACGAGCAGTACTTC. This chain links TRBV6-1 with TRBJ2-7, with D perhaps TRBD1 (6 bases). The CDR3 spans 15 residues. Trimming removed 7 bases at V and 1 base at J, with 17 bases between. CDR1 is MNHNS and CDR2 is SASEGT in the germline V gene.

The chain carries TRBV2 and TRBJ2-7; possible D gene TRBD1, 6 bases. Trimming cost V 1 base and J 1 base, with 11 bases left between them. The germline gives CDR1 SNHLY, CDR2 FYNNEI. The CDR3 has 15 amino acids. The CDR3 loop reads CASSEGTVPSYEQYF. DNA for the CDR3: TGTGCCAGCAGTGAAGGGACAGTTCCATCCTACGAGCAGTACTTC.

The chain joins TRBV4-1 to TRBJ2-7; TRBD1 matches at 11 bases. Germline CDR1 reads MGHRA; CDR2 reads YSYEKL. The ends lost 11 bases at V and 3 bases at J; junction bases unmatched: 9. This CDR3 spans 14 amino acids. This chain's CDR3 is CASSGTGGFYEQYF. In DNA form, the CDR3 reads TGCGCCTCCTCCGGGACAGGGGGTTTCTACGAGCAGTACTTC.

The chain has TRBV5-1 and TRBJ1-5, with D possibly being TRBD1 (5 bases). The CDR3 loop spans 16 amino acids. The germline V gene has CDR1 SGHRS and CDR2 YFSETQ. Trimming stripped 1 base from V and 0 bases from J, with 11 bases between. The DNA of the CDR3 is TGCGCCAGCAGCTTGATTCCAGGGTATAGCAATCAGCCCCAGCATTTT. Protein: CASSLIPGYSNQPQHF.

V usage is TRBV2 and J usage is TRBJ2-7; D is perhaps TRBD1 or TRBD2 (5 bases each). V was trimmed by 0 bases and J by 2 bases, leaving 11 bases between them. This CDR3 contains 15 residues. Looked up from germline, CDR1 is SNHLY and CDR2 is FYNNEI. The DNA for the CDR3 is TGTGCCAGCAGTGAAGCGTGGGGACCCGCCTACGAGCAGTACTTC. Residues: CASSEAWGPAYEQYF.

As to this clone: At the DNA level, this CDR3 is encoded by other sequences in the same sample as well. The chain recombines TRBV9 with TRBJ2-7, with TRBD2 matching 12 bases. V was clipped by 0 bases and J by 4 bases; unmatched bases: 2. This CDR3 is 15 amino acids long. CDR1 SGDLS and CDR2 YYNGEE come from the germline V gene. CDR3 amino acids: CASSVAGTSGYEQYF. The DNA for the CDR3 is TGTGCCAGCAGCGTAGCCGGGACTAGCGGGTACGAGCAGTACTTC.

The chain recombines TRBV6-1 with TRBJ2-7; D may be TRBD1 or TRBD2 (5 bases each). CDR3 length equals 14 residues. Germline V gives CDR1 MNHNS, CDR2 SASEGT. V was shortened by 3 bases and J by 6 bases, with 15 bases between the two germline ends. In DNA form, the CDR3 reads TGTGCCAGCAGTGAGATCCGGGGCTTTAGCGAGCAGTACTTC. Its translation: CASSEIRGFSEQYF.

As concerns this clone: The junction departs from germline at one end; a sequencing error may be responsible. The chain has TRBV28 and TRBJ1-2; 7 nucleotides match TRBD1. The germline V gene has CDR1 MDHEN and CDR2 SYDVKM. The CDR3 consists of 15 residues. The CDR3 sequence is CVSSSPQGSWGGYTF. CDR3 coding DNA: TGTGTCAGCAGTTCCCCACAGGGGTCTTGGGGTGGCTACACCTTC.